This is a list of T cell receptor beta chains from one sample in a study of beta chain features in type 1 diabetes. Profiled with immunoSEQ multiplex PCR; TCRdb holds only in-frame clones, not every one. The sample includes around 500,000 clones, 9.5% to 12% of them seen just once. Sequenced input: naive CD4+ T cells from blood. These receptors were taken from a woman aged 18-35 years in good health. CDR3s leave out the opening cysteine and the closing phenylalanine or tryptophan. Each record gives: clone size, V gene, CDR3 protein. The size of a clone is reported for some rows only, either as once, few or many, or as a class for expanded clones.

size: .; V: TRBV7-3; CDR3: ASSAQQGISYNEQF
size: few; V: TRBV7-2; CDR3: ASSFIRAGYNEQF
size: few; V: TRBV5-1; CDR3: ASRATVNTGELF
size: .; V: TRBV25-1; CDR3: ASGGGGSEKLF
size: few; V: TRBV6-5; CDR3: ASRGGLYTDTQY
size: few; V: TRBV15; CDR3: ATSRSNGYGDTQY
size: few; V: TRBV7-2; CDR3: ASSPQGNNQPQH
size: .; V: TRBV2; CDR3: ASSESAGELF
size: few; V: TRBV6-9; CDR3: ASREGSAGSKQF
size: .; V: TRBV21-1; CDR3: ASSRKWPGQQETQY
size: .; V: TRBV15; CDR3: ATSRRGGEQY
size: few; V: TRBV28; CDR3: ASERASGVTDTQY
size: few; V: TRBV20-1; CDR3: SGGSSYEQY
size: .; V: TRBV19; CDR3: ASQLDGTGTPWNGYT
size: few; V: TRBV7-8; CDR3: ASSERDRAGEQY
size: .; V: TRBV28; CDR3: ASTMVDTQY
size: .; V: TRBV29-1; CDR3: SVLGGPDTQY
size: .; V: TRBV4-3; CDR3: ASSLKRGTEAF
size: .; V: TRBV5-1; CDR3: ASSSRPSFAGYLETQY
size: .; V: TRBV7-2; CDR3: ASSLARTASNYGYT
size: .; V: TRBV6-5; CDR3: ASSQAGGQY
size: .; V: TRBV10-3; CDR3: AISESGRGDEQY
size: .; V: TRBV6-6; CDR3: ASSPSSGTAYGYT
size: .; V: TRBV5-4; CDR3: ASSLGQGDEQF
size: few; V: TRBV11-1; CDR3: ASSPLSDGYT
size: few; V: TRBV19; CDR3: ASSGDRGRSETQY
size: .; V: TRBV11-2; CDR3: ASSEGRNQETQY
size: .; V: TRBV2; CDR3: ASSGLGAQETQY
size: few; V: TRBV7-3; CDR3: ASSPTSGNNEQF
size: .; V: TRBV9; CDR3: ASSVWAGTGTDTQY
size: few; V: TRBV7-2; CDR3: ASSFRVSGMDEQY
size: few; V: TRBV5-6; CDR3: ASSLAREGKETQY
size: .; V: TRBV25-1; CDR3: ASSGVGNHQPQH
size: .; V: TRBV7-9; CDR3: ASSLGQGGEKLF
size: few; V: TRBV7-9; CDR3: ASSLGQSSYNSPLH
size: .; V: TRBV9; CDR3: ASSAGLTPSREQY
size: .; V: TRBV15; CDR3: ATSRTQAGVKNEQF
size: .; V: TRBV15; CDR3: ATSEQGDREETQY
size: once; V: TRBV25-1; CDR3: ASSEPDRPNQPQH
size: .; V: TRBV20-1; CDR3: GGSSTDTQY
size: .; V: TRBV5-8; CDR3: ASSLGNSPLH
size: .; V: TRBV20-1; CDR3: SARRDYEQY
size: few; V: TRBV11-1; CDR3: ASSLASGNNEQF
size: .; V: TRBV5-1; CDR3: ASSLEPGGADTQY
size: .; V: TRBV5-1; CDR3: ASSGGSNTGELF
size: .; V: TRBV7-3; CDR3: ASSSGLGPSETQY
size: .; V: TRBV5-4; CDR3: ASSLARLSYNEQF
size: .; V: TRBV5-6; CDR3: ASSLLPSGAKGRETQY
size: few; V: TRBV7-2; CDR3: ASSADRYTGELF
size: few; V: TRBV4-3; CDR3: ASSQDRGGNIQY
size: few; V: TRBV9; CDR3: ASSVSGGPADTQY
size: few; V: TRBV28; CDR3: ASSATKSYNEQF
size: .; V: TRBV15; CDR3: ATSRERVGTSIVEQY
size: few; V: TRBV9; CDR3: ASSVGASGRYNEQF
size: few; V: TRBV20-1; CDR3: SATTADTQY